This T cell receptor (beta chain) was captured in a study of cytomegalovirus exposure and HLA in healthy donors. Overall study results and limits: In a later analysis, HLA-associated beta chains showed higher expansion and lower generation probabilities than comparable chains.

The PCR had 60 Vbeta and 13 Jbeta primers. In the source study's methods: Among the unique TCR beta chains that a later analysis counted, some 73 million in all, about 10 million were shared. Clones were read by immunoSEQ multiplex PCR, and TCRdb kept only the in-frame ones, dropping some. That table gives V, J and clone size, and the DNA gave D and trimming. The sample table includes 100,000 to 150,000 clones. About this clone: Its antigen remains unidentified.

The V gene end was trimmed by 2 bases and the J gene end by 7 bases; junction bases not matched to a gene: 6. Germline lookup yields CDR1 KGHSH and CDR2 LQKENI. The CDR3 runs 14 residues. The genes are TRBV18 and TRBJ1-2, with TRBD1 matching 8 bases. The material sequenced was PBMCs. This TCR came from a man aged 25-40 years in good health and CMV-seronegative. Written as DNA, the CDR3 is TGTGCCAGCTCACCATTGGACAGGGCCAGTGGCTACACCTTC. It codes for CASSPLDRASGYTF.